This record covers a single T cell receptor beta chain. The antigen it binds to is not known. The record has no base qualities; no much larger clone is one base away. The treatment or condition label for this specimen denotes: 10-day PBMC culture with coronavirus spike peptide pools or control peptides (ViraFEST assay). The ViraFEST assay, used in the study, expanded antigen-specific T cells with peptide pools and then identified the expanded clonotypes through TCR sequencing. The positive SARS-CoV-2 PCR tests of the convalescent patients were dated from March to December 2020, before the Alpha, Beta and Delta variants emerged in the United States. PBMCs were cultured at around 2.2 million per well in IMDM supplemented with about 5.5% human AB serum and around 10 IU/ml IL-2, with roughly 9.5 ug/ml peptide pools added. Half of the culture medium was replaced with fresh IL-2-containing medium on days 3 and 7. CD4+ T cells were isolated after around ten days of culture through negative selection using the EasySep CD4+ T cell isolation kit. PBMCs were separated from whole blood using Ficoll-Paque Plus gradient centrifugation and then either used fresh or cryopreserved at -140C. Triplicate wells were generally used for each culture condition.

This entry belongs to a study of vaccination and CD4 T cells after COVID-19 (dated by TCRdb to 2021 to 2024). At the level of the whole study: Convalescent patients had a positive SARS-CoV-2 result on nasal swab PCR, and of these patients, nine had mild disease and one had severe disease. In roughly 11 COVID-19 convalescent patients and a few infection-naive healthy vaccine recipients, the spike-specific CD4+ TCR repertoire before mRNA vaccination was compared with the repertoire after mRNA vaccination. Post-vaccine blood samples were taken a median of 72 days after the second vaccine dose, with a range of roughly 13 to 250 days. Overlapping spike peptide pools from SARS-CoV-2 and from the common cold coronaviruses HCoV-NL63, HCoV-OC43 and HCoV-229E were used as culture stimuli. Two doses of either the Pfizer-BioNTech BNT162b2 vaccine (n=8) or the Moderna mRNA-1273 vaccine (n=2) were administered to participants. Post-COVID blood samples from convalescent patients were collected a median of 101 days after diagnosis, with a range of roughly 30 to 161 days. Control cultures used a CEFX viral epitope pool as positive control, an HIV-1 Nef peptide pool as negative control, or no peptide. In the convalescent cohort there were six males and four females, among whom were two Hispanic individuals, seven Caucasians, two Asians and one multiracial person. Summary of the overall study and its limitations: Among the post-vaccine SARS-CoV-2-reactive clones in convalescent patients, a median approximately 90% showed up only after vaccination, which suggests vaccine-specific priming. Nearly all vaccine-specific clones in convalescent patients (304 of 307) were mono-reactive for SARS-CoV-2 spike rather than cross-reactive with common cold coronaviruses. Only a relatively small number of convalescent patients were included in the study, and early timepoints following natural infection were not analyzed. The median count of SARS-CoV-2-reactive clonotypes went up from under 25 after infection to 35 to 40 after vaccination, although the change was not significant.

The library was generated by PCR. DNA from cultured CD4+ T cells was subjected to TCR sequencing with the Oncomine TCR Beta short-read assay at the Johns Hopkins FTIC core. The QIAamp micro DNA kit was used to extract genomic DNA from the cultured CD4+ T cells. Oncomine TCR Beta libraries made from cultured CD4+ T cells were pooled using unique dual indexes and sequenced on an Illumina iSeq 100. The paper's data handling went like this. Non-productive sequences were removed, and CDR3s not starting with C, not ending with F or W, or shorter than 7 amino acids were discarded. The MANAFEST web application was used to identify antigen-specific clonotypes by comparing peptide-stimulated wells against reference wells and other culture wells. To be called positive, a clone needed an FDR below 0.05, an odds ratio above 5, and a productive frequency above 0.1% in at least two of three replicate wells. A clonotype was classed as cross-reactive if the clonotype showed significant expansion both in SARS-CoV-2 spike wells and in at least one common cold coronavirus spike condition. Similarity between CDR3 sequences was evaluated in R version 3.6.1 using Levenshtein distances (stringdist) and unrooted phylogenetic trees (ape). Starting from the raw public reads, TCRdb applied fastp trimming at Q25, assembled clones with MiXCR and retained in-frame beta chains. CDR3 protein sequences are deduplicated, and each keeps its most common genes and DNA. TCRdb assigned the V and J calls; the authors' analysis was not used. The sample records approximately 19,000 distinct CDR3 sequences, 56% of which are singletons. The ten most abundant clones make up roughly 10% of the sample.

The germline V gene encodes CDR1 SQVTM and CDR2 ANQGSEA. Between the V and J ends, shortened by 6 bases and 3 bases respectively, the junction contains 18 bases. Spanning cysteine to phenylalanine, the CDR3 consists of 15 amino acids. This entry keeps only the CDR3 DNA: 45 bases, framed from base 1. This sequence uses TRBV29-1 and TRBJ1-5; no D gene is confidently identified. Sequencing was carried out using CD4+ T cells from blood, cultured in vitro. This sequence was found in a human donor who had recovered from COVID-19. The nucleotides are TGCAGCGTCCTGCTCCCCGGACCGAACAATCAGCCCCAGCATTTT. This is translated as CSVLLPGPNNQPQHF. Joined to the reference TRBV29-1 and TRBJ1-5 proteins, this CDR3 gives the full variable domain: SAVISQKPSRDICQRGTSLTIQCQVDSQVTMMFWYRQQPGQSLTLIATANQGSEATYESGFVIDKFPISRPNLTFSTLTVSNMSPEDSSIYLCSVLLPGPNNQPQHFGDGTRLSIL.